These 27 T cell receptor beta chains originate from one sample sequenced in a study of T cell responses to AZD1222 COVID-19 vaccine. Generated by immunoSEQ multiplex PCR, the TCRdb table keeps only in-frame clones and is missing some. The sample has more than 120,000 clones; roughly 90% are singletons. Material: peripheral blood, obtained 28 days after the second AZD1222 dose. The receptors were sampled from an adult who received the AZD1222 COVID-19 vaccine.

The chain has TRBV4-1 and TRBJ1-6; 9 bases match TRBD1. V lost 0 bases to trimming and J lost 0 bases; unmatched junction nucleotides: 9. The V gene's germline CDR1 is MGHRA and CDR2 YSYEKL. The length of the CDR3 is 20 residues. CDR3 loop: CASSQEAPGTGSSYNSPLHF. The CDR3 DNA reads as TGCGCCAGCAGCCAAGAAGCCCCCGGGACAGGGAGCTCCTATAATTCACCCCTCCACTTT.

This clone came up once. The chain combines TRBV7-2 with TRBJ1-1; D uncertain. The CDR3 extends over 13 amino acids. The ends were cut back, 3 bases at V and 2 bases at J, with 7 bases in the middle. Germline loops: CDR1 SGHTA, CDR2 FQGNSA. CDR3 coding DNA: TGTGCCAGCAGCTTTTGGATAAACACTGAAGCTTTCTTT. This sequence encodes CASSFWINTEAFF.

This clone was detected once. The V call is TRBV2, the J call TRBJ1-5; D ambiguous. Germline lookup yields CDR1 SNHLY and CDR2 FYNNEI. The V end was cut by 6 bases, the J end by 5 bases, with 17 bases between. There are 15 residues in the CDR3. The CDR3 coding sequence is TGTGCCAGCAGCGACCCCGGGGTTGTCGATCAGCCCCAGCATTTT. Protein sequence: CASSDPGVVDQPQHF.

This chain joins TRBV28 and TRBJ2-7; D is possibly TRBD1 (5 bases). V was trimmed by 7 bases and J by 6 bases, leaving 22 bases between them. The V gene's germline CDR1 is MDHEN and CDR2 SYDVKM. The CDR3 is made up of 15 amino acids. The CDR3, as DNA: TGTGCCAGCACCCCTGGACAATTTCAGTCCGGCGAGCAGTACTTC. This encodes CASTPGQFQSGEQYF. The entire variable domain, with the rest obtained from reference TRBV28 and TRBJ2-7, is as follows: DVKVTQSSRYLVKRTGEKVFLECVQDMDHENMFWYRQDPGLGLRLIYFSYDVKMKEKGDIPEGYSVSREKKERFSLILESASTNQTSMYLCASTPGQFQSGEQYFGPGTRLTVT.

The genes are TRBV27 and TRBJ2-1; TRBD2 agrees at 10 bases. Trimming cost V 6 bases and J 0 bases; bases outside gene matches: 2. The CDR3 runs to 15 residues. The germline V gene has CDR1 MNHEY and CDR2 SMNVEV (reference sequence). Written as DNA, the CDR3 is TGTGCCAGCAGACTAGCGGGGAGCTCCTACAATGAGCAGTTCTTC. Protein: CASRLAGSSYNEQFF.

There are a few counts of this clone. The rearrangement joins TRBV30 to TRBJ2-4; D gene uncertain. CDR3 length: 13 amino acids. The V gene's germline CDR1 is GTSNPN and CDR2 SVGIG (reference sequence). Between the trimmed V and J ends, which lost 1 base and 6 bases, there was a span of 10 bases. CDR3 sequence: CAWSGSLGNIQYF. The CDR3 region has the DNA TGTGCCTGGAGTGGGTCACTCGGAAACATTCAGTACTTC.

The chain carries TRBV3-1 (or the pseudogene TRBV3-2) and TRBJ2-7; 7 nucleotides align to TRBD2. V shed 5 bases and J 2 bases; nucleotides not matched to a gene: 6. The CDR3 is made up of 14 amino acids. Germline CDR1 is LGHDT and CDR2 is YNNKEL (reference sequence). In nucleotides, the CDR3 is TGTGCCAGCAGCGACGGCGGGGGACCCTACGAGCAGTACTTC. Amino acids: CASSDGGGPYEQYF.

V usage is TRBV5-1 and J usage is TRBJ2-2; perhaps TRBD2 as D (6 bases). Germline CDR1 reads SGHRS; CDR2 reads YFSETQ. The V and J ends lost 0 bases and 6 bases respectively, with 12 bases between them. The CDR3 extends over 15 amino acids. The CDR3 sequence: CASSLGDGGPGELFF. CDR3 bases: TGCGCCAGCAGCTTGGGGGACGGGGGACCCGGGGAGCTGTTTTTT. The full variable domain, its missing parts supplied by reference TRBV5-1 and TRBJ2-2, is KAGVTQTPRYLIKTRGQQVTLSCSPISGHRSVSWYQQTPGQGLQFLFEYFSETQRNKGNFPGRFSGRQFSNSRSEMNVSTLELGDSALYLCASSLGDGGPGELFFGEGSRLTVL.

The V call is TRBV6-2 or TRBV6-3, the J call TRBJ2-7; the D gene is possibly TRBD1 (5 bases). The germline V gene encodes CDR1 MNHEY and CDR2 SVGEGT. Trimming removed 0 bases at V and 1 base at J, with 10 bases between. The CDR3 consists of 15 residues. CDR3 nucleotide sequence: TGTGCCAGCAGTTACTCCAGGGCTCGATCCTACGAGCAGTACTTC. This translates into CASSYSRARSYEQYF.

The chain couples TRBV7-2 to TRBJ1-2; 7 nucleotides agree with TRBD1. The CDR3 has 13 amino acids. Germline values: CDR1 SGHTA, CDR2 FQGNSA. The V and J ends lost 5 bases and 2 bases, in that order; junction bases with no gene match: 2. The CDR3 coding sequence is TGTGCCAGCAGCCCGACAGGGAACTATGGCTACACCTTC. Protein sequence: CASSPTGNYGYTF.

The V call is TRBV2, the J call TRBJ1-6, with D perhaps TRBD1 (5 bases). Germline V gene data show CDR1 as SNHLY and CDR2 as FYNNEI. CDR3 length: 14 amino acids. V gave up 7 bases and J gave up 5 bases, with 12 bases separating them. The CDR3 is CASKGRADNSPLHF. The CDR3 bases are TGTGCCAGCAAGGGGCGAGCCGATAATTCACCCCTCCACTTT.

The gene calls are TRBV4-2 and TRBJ1-1; tentative D call: TRBD1 (6 bases). Per the germline V gene, CDR1 is LGHNA and CDR2 is YNFKEQ. Trimming removed 1 base at V and 0 bases at J, with 15 bases between. The CDR3 loop spans 17 amino acids. CDR3 DNA: TGTGCCAGCAGCCAAGTGGTTCGGGGGCCGATGAACACTGAAGCTTTCTTT. Translated: CASSQVVRGPMNTEAFF.

This clone was observed a few times. V is TRBV6-2 or TRBV6-3 and J is TRBJ1-5; D is perhaps TRBD1 (6 bases). This CDR3 is built from 14 residues. The V and J ends lost 2 bases and 9 bases respectively, with 14 bases between them. Germline V gene sequence: CDR1 MNHEY, CDR2 SVGEGT. The CDR3 DNA follows: TGTGCCAGCAGTTACGTGTCCACAGGGAGGCCCCAGCATTTT. Encoded protein: CASSYVSTGRPQHF.

The CDR3 is CASSPGQMLEQFF. CDR3 DNA sequence: TGTGCCAGCAGCCCGGGACAGATGCTTGAGCAGTTCTTC. This chain uses TRBV7-3 with TRBJ2-1, with 7 bases lining up with TRBD1. The germline V gene encodes CDR1 SGHTA and CDR2 FQGTGA. Trimming at V came to 5 bases and at J to 9 bases, leaving 7 bases not matched to a gene. The CDR3 runs 13 residues.

V and J are TRBV6-2 or TRBV6-3 and TRBJ1-2; 9 bases fit TRBD1. This CDR3 has 13 residues. V shed 5 bases and J 4 bases; nucleotides not matched to a gene: 2. Germline V lookup: CDR1 MNHEY, CDR2 SVGEGT. The CDR3 is CASSTGQGYGYTF. The CDR3 nucleotides read TGTGCCAGCAGTACGGGACAGGGCTATGGCTACACCTTC.

This chain links TRBV28 with TRBJ1-1; D gene uncertain. Trimming cost V 2 bases and J 0 bases, with 7 bases left between them. This CDR3 comprises 14 residues. Germline CDR1 is MDHEN and CDR2 is SYDVKM. Written as DNA, the CDR3 is TGTGCCAGCAGTTTACCCCAGATGAACACTGAAGCTTTCTTT. As protein: CASSLPQMNTEAFF.

This sequence joins TRBV15 and TRBJ1-1; 8 nucleotides agree with TRBD1. V lost 1 base and J lost 0; bases outside the gene matches: 13. Looked up from germline, CDR1 is LNHNV and CDR2 is YYDKDF (reference sequence). The CDR3 consists of 19 residues. Here the CDR3 reads CATSRGGPGGRFLNTEAFF. CDR3 coding DNA: TGTGCCACCAGCAGAGGGGGCCCAGGGGGCCGGTTTTTGAACACTGAAGCTTTCTTT.

Regarding this clone: The same CDR3 can be traced to other DNA sequences in this sample. The chain has TRBV30 and TRBJ1-5; D might be TRBD1 (5 bases). The germline gives CDR1 GTSNPN, CDR2 SVGIG (reference sequence). The CDR3 consists of 13 residues. Trimming took off 0 bases at V and 5 bases at J, with 8 bases between the two ends. The CDR3 is CAWSVRGDQPQHF. In DNA, the CDR3 is TGTGCCTGGAGTGTTCGGGGGGATCAGCCCCAGCATTTT.

The sample holds one count of this clone. This chain uses TRBV15 with TRBJ1-2; weak D call: TRBD1 (6 bases). V was clipped by 0 bases and J by 3 bases, with 29 bases between them. Per the germline V gene, CDR1 is LNHNV and CDR2 is YYDKDF (reference sequence). The CDR3 runs 21 residues. CDR3 nucleotides: TGTGCCACCAGCAGAGATTTGGGCGGGAGGGGGAGTCCATGGTGGGACTATGGCTACACCTTC. Translated: CATSRDLGGRGSPWWDYGYTF.

This chain connects TRBV6-5 to TRBJ1-5; 7 positions agree with TRBD1. Looked up from germline, CDR1 is MNHEY and CDR2 is SVGAGI. Trimming cost V 5 bases and J 7 bases; bases outside gene matches: 8. This CDR3 spans 14 amino acids. Here the CDR3 reads CASSPRQGGQPQHF. The CDR3 DNA is TGTGCCAGCAGTCCTCGACAGGGCGGCCAGCCCCAGCATTTT.

The rearrangement joins TRBV28 to TRBJ2-3; no clear D. Germline CDR1 reads MDHEN; CDR2 reads SYDVKM. The CDR3 is made up of 12 amino acids. The V and J ends lost 8 bases and 0 bases respectively, with 6 bases between them. CDR3 region: CASASSTDTQYF. The CDR3 coding sequence is TGTGCCAGCGCTTCTAGCACAGATACGCAGTATTTT. Combining the CDR3 with reference TRBV28 and TRBJ2-3 gives the whole variable domain DVKVTQSSRYLVKRTGEKVFLECVQDMDHENMFWYRQDPGLGLRLIYFSYDVKMKEKGDIPEGYSVSREKKERFSLILESASTNQTSMYLCASASSTDTQYFGPGTRLTVL.

The chain employs TRBV13 and TRBJ1-1; no clear D gene. Trimming took 4 bases from V and 1 from J, leaving 22 bases between them. CDR3 size: 18 residues. Germline V gives CDR1 PRHDT, CDR2 FYEKMQ (reference sequence). DNA for the CDR3: TGTGCCAGCAGCTCCGAACCCGCGGGGTTGACATCGAACACTGAAGCTTTCTTT. As protein: CASSSEPAGLTSNTEAFF.

V gene TRBV19 combines with J gene TRBJ2-7; 12 bases align to TRBD1. Germline loops: CDR1 LNHDA, CDR2 SQIVND (reference sequence). The CDR3 length is 16 residues. Trimming cost V 9 bases and J 2 bases; bases outside gene matches: 11. DNA for the CDR3: TGTGCCAGCGAGCGGGACAGGGGGCCTACTACCTACGAGCAGTACTTC. Translating gives CASERDRGPTTYEQYF.

The chain carries TRBV7-8 and TRBJ1-1; D may be TRBD1 (6 bases). The CDR3 totals 14 residues. The germline V and J ends were trimmed by 3 bases and 11 bases, with 19 bases remaining between them. Germline CDR1 reads SGHVS; CDR2 reads FQNEAQ. The CDR3 here is CASSLPGLRGRAFF. The CDR3 nucleotides are TGTGCCAGCAGCTTGCCCGGACTTAGGGGGAGGGCTTTCTTT.

The rearrangement uses TRBV2 and TRBJ2-7, with 8 nucleotides matching TRBD1. The length of the CDR3 is 11 residues. The junction had 6 bases not matched to a gene; V was cut back by 11 bases and J by 6 bases. Germline V lookup: CDR1 SNHLY, CDR2 FYNNEI. The CDR3 DNA sequence: TGTGCCTCCCGACAGGGGTTCGAGCAGTACTTC. Residues: CASRQGFEQYF.

The chain recombines TRBV5-6 with TRBJ2-4; the match to TRBD2 covers 8 bases. There are 16 residues in the CDR3. After removal of 1 base from V and 8 bases from J, the junction contained 11 bases not matched to a gene. CDR1 and CDR2 (germline): SGHDT, YYEEEE. CDR3 in amino acids: CASSLFAGGITDIQYF. CDR3 bases: TGTGCCAGCAGCTTGTTTGCGGGGGGTATAACAGACATTCAGTACTTC. The variable domain in full, completed from reference TRBV5-6 and TRBJ2-4, reads DAGVTQSPTHLIKTRGQQVTLRCSPKSGHDTVSWYQQALGQGPQFIFQYYEEEERQRGNFPDRFSGHQFPNYSSELNVNALLLGDSALYLCASSLFAGGITDIQYFGAGTRLSVL.

The V and J genes are TRBV4-2 and TRBJ2-7, with 7 nucleotides matching TRBD1. Germline CDR1 LGHNA, CDR2 YNFKEQ. Trimming cost V 3 bases and J 0 bases; bases outside gene matches: 2. There are 14 residues in the CDR3. The CDR3: CASSHRDSSYEQYF. The CDR3 coding sequence is TGTGCCAGCAGCCATCGGGACAGCTCCTACGAGCAGTACTTC.